Sequencing of this T cell receptor beta chain was carried out in a study of blood T cell repertoires in COVID-19. As for the study in general: The origin of the acute and convalescent COVID-19 samples was the United States, Italy and Spain. Sources were T cells, B-cell-depleted T cells, or PBMCs; the material itself was cDNA or gDNA.

Germline CDR1 reads LGHNT; CDR2 reads FRNRAP. The CDR3 contains 15 residues. V lost 6 bases, J lost 12 bases, and 16 bases stayed unmatched. The Seattle patients, enrolled during active infection, were followed longitudinally. Original handling: Reference gene primer amplification yielded estimated nucleated cell counts. Repertoires were generated with immunoSEQ multiplex PCR, while TCRdb's copy carries only in-frame clones and drops some. The D gene and trimming were derived from the DNA, and the V and J assignments and clone size from that table. The sample includes 300,000 or so clones, approximately 91% of them seen just once.

Input material: peripheral blood. V usage is TRBV12-5 and J usage is TRBJ2-1; 8 bases align to TRBD2. This receptor was identified in a woman in her twenties or thirties with COVID-19, enrolled during active disease. The CDR3: CASGTSRLALRRQFF. CDR3 in DNA: TGTGCTAGTGGCACATCTCGACTAGCGCTACGGAGGCAGTTCTTC.